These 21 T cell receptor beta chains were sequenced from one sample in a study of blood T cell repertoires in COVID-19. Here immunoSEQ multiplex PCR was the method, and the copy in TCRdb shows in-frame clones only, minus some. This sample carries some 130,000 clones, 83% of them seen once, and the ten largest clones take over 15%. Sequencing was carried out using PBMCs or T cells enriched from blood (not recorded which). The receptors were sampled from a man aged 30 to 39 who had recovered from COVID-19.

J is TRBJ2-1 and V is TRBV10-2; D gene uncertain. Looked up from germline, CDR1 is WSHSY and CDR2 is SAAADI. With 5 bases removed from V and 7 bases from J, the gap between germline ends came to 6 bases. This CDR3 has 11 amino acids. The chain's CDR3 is CASSNSNEQFF. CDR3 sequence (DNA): TGCGCCAGCAGTAACAGTAATGAGCAGTTCTTC.

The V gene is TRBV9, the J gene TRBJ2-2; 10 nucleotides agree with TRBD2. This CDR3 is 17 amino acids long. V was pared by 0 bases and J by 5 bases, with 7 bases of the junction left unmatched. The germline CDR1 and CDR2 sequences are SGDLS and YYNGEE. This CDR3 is CASSVGIAGGGTGELFF. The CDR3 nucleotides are TGTGCCAGCAGCGTAGGAATAGCGGGAGGAGGGACCGGGGAGCTGTTTTTT.

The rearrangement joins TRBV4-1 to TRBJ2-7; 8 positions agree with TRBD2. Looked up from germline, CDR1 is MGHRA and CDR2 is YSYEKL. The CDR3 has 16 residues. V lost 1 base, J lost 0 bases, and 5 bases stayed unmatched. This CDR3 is CASSQGGGRSSYEQYF. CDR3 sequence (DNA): TGCGCCAGCAGCCAAGGGGGCGGGAGGTCCTCCTACGAGCAGTACTTC.

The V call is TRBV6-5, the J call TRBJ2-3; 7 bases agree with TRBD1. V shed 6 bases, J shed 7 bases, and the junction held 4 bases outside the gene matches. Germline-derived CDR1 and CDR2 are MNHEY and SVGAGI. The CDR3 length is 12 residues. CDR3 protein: CASRAQGYTQYF. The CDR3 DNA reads TGTGCCAGCAGGGCACAGGGGTATACGCAGTATTTT.

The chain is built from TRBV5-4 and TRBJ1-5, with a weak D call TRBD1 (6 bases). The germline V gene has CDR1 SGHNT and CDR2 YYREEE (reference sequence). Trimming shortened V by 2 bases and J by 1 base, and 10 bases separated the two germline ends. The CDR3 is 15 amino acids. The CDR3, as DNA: TGTGCCAGCAGCTTTGGGGGCGACAGCAATCAGCCCCAGCATTTT. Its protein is CASSFGGDSNQPQHF.

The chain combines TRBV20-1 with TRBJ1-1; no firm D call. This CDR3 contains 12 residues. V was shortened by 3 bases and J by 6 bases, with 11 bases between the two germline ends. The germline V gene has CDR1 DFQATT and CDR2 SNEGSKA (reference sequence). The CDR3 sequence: CSASAPVSEAFF. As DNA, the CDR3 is TGCAGTGCTAGTGCCCCGGTTTCTGAAGCTTTCTTT.

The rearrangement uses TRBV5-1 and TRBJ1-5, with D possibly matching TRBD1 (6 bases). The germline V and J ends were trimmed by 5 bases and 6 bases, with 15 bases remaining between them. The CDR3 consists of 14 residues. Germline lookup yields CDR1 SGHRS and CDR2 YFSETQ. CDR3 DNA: TGCGCCAGCAGTTTAACAGGGAGCGGTCAGCCCCAGCATTTT. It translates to CASSLTGSGQPQHF.

CDR3 DNA: TGTGCCAGCAAGCCAACCACCCTTAGCACAGATACGCAGTATTTT. Its translation is CASKPTTLSTDTQYF. The chain uses TRBV2 and TRBJ2-3; D remains unclear. The CDR3 consists of 15 residues. V lost 7 bases, J lost 0 bases, and 14 bases lay in between. Germline V CDR1 and CDR2: SNHLY, FYNNEI.

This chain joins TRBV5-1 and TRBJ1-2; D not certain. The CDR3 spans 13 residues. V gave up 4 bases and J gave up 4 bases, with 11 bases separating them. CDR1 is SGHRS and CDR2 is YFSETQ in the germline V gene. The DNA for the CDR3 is TGCGCCAGCAGCATCCAGGATGGCTATGGCTACACCTTC. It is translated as CASSIQDGYGYTF.

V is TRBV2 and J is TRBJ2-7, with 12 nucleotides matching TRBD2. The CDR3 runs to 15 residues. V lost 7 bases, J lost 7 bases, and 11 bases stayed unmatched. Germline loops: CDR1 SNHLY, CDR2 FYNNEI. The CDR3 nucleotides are TGTGCCAGCACGGGAGGGGCTAGCGGGAGGGGTGAGCAGTACTTC. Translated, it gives CASTGGASGRGEQYF.

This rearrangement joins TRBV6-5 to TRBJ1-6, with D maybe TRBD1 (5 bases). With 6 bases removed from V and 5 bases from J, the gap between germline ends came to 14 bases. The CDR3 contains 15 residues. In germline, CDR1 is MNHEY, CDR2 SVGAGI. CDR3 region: CASSRGREDNSPLHF. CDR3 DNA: TGTGCCAGCAGCCGGGGGAGGGAGGATAATTCACCCCTCCACTTT.

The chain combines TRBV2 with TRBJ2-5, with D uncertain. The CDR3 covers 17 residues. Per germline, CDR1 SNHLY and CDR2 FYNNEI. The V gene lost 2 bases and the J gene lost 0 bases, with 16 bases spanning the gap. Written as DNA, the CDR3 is TGTGCCAGCAGTGAAATGTCGCGGTTAGGCAACCAAGAGACCCAGTACTTC. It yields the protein CASSEMSRLGNQETQYF.

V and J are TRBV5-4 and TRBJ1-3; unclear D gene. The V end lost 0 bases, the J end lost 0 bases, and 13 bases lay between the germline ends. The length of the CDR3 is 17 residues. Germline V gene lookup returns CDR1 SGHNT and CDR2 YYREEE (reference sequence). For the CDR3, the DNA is TGTGCCAGCAGCTTGGCGGGTTCCCCCTCCTCTGGAAACACCATATATTTT. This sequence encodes CASSLAGSPSSGNTIYF.

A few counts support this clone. CDR3: CASSFSRGTGEEKLFF. In DNA form, the CDR3 reads TGTGCCAGCAGCTTCTCGAGGGGGACAGGGGAGGAAAAACTGTTTTTT. This chain uses TRBV7-9 with TRBJ1-4; 10 nucleotides agree with TRBD1. This CDR3 spans 16 amino acids. Germline V gene lookup returns CDR1 SEHNR and CDR2 FQNEAQ (reference sequence). The J segment lost 8 bases and the V segment lost 3 bases, leaving 9 bases of the junction unmatched.

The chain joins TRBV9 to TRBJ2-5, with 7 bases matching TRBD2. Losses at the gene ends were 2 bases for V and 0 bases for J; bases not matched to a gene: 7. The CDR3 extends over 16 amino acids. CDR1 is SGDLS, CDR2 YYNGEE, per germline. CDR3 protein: CASSVSPSGNQETQYF. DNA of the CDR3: TGTGCCAGCAGCGTCTCGCCTAGCGGTAACCAAGAGACCCAGTACTTC.

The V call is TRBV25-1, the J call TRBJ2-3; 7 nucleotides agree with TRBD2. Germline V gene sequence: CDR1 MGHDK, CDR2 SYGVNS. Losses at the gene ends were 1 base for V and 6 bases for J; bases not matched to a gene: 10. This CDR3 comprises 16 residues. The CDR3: CASSEFGGRKVDTQYF. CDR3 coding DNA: TGTGCCAGCAGTGAATTCGGCGGGAGAAAGGTGGATACGCAGTATTTT. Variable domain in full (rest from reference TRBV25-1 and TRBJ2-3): EADIYQTPRYLVIGTGKKITLECSQTMGHDKMYWYQQDPGMELHLIHYSYGVNSTEKGDLSSESTVSRIRTEHFPLTLESARPSHTSQYLCASSEFGGRKVDTQYFGPGTRLTVL.

The CDR3 here is CASSAGIAGRHEQYF. CDR3 DNA sequence: TGTGCCAGCAGCGCCGGAATAGCGGGCCGGCACGAGCAGTACTTC. The chain combines TRBV7-9 with TRBJ2-7, with TRBD2 matching 7 bases. The CDR3 totals 15 residues. The germline V gene has CDR1 SEHNR and CDR2 FQNEAQ (reference sequence). V dropped 5 bases and J dropped 5; count of bases not matched to a gene: 12.

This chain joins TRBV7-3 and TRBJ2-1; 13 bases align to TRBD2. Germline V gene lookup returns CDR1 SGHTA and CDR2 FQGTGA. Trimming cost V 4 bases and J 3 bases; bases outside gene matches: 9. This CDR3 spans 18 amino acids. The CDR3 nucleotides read TGTGCCAGCAGCTCTACTAGGACTAGCGGGGGACTCTACAATGAGCAGTTCTTC. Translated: CASSSTRTSGGLYNEQFF.

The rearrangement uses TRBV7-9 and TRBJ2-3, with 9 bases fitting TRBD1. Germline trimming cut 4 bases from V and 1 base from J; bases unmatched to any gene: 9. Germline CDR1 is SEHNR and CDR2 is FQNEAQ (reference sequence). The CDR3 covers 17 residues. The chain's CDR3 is CASSSRRQGVGTDTQYF. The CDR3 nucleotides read TGTGCCAGCAGCTCCAGAAGACAGGGGGTTGGCACAGATACGCAGTATTTT.

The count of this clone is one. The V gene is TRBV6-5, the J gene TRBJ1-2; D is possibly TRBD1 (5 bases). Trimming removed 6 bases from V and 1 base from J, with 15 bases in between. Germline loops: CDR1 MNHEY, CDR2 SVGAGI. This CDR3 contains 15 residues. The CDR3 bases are TGTGCCAGCAGAGTGGAGGGGCGGGGTAACTATGGCTACACCTTC. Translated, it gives CASRVEGRGNYGYTF.

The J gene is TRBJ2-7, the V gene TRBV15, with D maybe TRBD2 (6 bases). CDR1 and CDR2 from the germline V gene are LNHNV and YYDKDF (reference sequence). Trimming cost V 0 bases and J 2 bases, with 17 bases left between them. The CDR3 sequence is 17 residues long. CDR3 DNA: TGTGCCACCAGCAGAGATTGGGGCCCGGCGGGGCCCTACGAGCAGTACGTC. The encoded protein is CATSRDWGPAGPYEQYV.